The 8 T cell receptor beta chains below were found in one sample sequenced in a study of cytomegalovirus exposure and HLA in healthy donors. PCR employed 60 Vbeta and 13 Jbeta primers. Clones were sequenced by immunoSEQ multiplex PCR, and TCRdb holds only the in-frame ones, with some missing. This sample has roughly 130,000 clones, with less than 85% found just once. Sequencing was carried out using PBMCs. Receptor source: a male donor in good health and CMV-seronegative.

This chain connects TRBV25-1 to TRBJ1-4; D unresolved. V was pared by 1 base and J by 4 bases, with 7 bases between. Per germline, CDR1 MGHDK and CDR2 SYGVNS. This CDR3 spans 14 amino acids. Here the CDR3 reads CASSELAFNEKLFF. The CDR3 coding sequence is TGTGCCAGCAGTGAATTAGCTTTTAATGAAAAACTGTTTTTT. Full variable domain (remainder filled in from reference TRBV25-1 and TRBJ1-4): EADIYQTPRYLVIGTGKKITLECSQTMGHDKMYWYQQDPGMELHLIHYSYGVNSTEKGDLSSESTVSRIRTEHFPLTLESARPSHTSQYLCASSELAFNEKLFFGSGTQLSVL.

The chain recombines TRBV28 with TRBJ1-1; TRBD1 might be the D (6 bases). V was trimmed by 11 bases and J by 5 bases, leaving 21 bases between them. The CDR3 loop spans 14 amino acids. Germline V gene sequence: CDR1 MDHEN, CDR2 SYDVKM. As DNA, the CDR3 is TGTGCCGCAACCGATTTACAGGGTAGGACTGAAGCTTTCTTT. Its translation: CAATDLQGRTEAFF. The variable domain in full, with the rest retrieved from reference TRBV28 and TRBJ1-1, is DVKVTQSSRYLVKRTGEKVFLECVQDMDHENMFWYRQDPGLGLRLIYFSYDVKMKEKGDIPEGYSVSREKKERFSLILESASTNQTSMYLCAATDLQGRTEAFFGQGTRLTVV.

The chain uses TRBV9 and TRBJ2-2; D perhaps matches TRBD2 (6 bases). Germline lookup yields CDR1 SGDLS and CDR2 YYNGEE. The ends were cut back, 7 bases at V and 1 base at J, with 17 bases in the middle. CDR3 length: 16 amino acids. This CDR3 is CASVGTPSLNTGELFF. CDR3 bases: TGTGCCAGCGTAGGGACTCCCTCTTTGAACACCGGGGAGCTGTTTTTT.

This clone appeared once. The chain has TRBV15 and TRBJ2-1; weak D call: TRBD2 (6 bases). This CDR3 contains 15 residues. Per the germline V gene, CDR1 is LNHNV and CDR2 is YYDKDF (reference sequence). V gave up 3 bases and J gave up 0 bases, with 9 bases separating them. In DNA, the CDR3 is TGTGCCACCAGCAGTAGCGGTAGCTCCTACAATGAGCAGTTCTTC. As protein: CATSSSGSSYNEQFF.

Here the CDR3 DNA reads TGTGCCAGCACAGGGGGCGTCAACACCGGGGAGCTGTTTTTT. It codes for CASTGGVNTGELFF. The chain is built from TRBV6-1 and TRBJ2-2, with 8 nucleotides matching TRBD1. Trimming took 7 bases from V and 2 from J; bases not matched to a gene: 3. The CDR3 runs to 14 residues. Germline CDR1 and CDR2: MNHNS and SASEGT.

This rearrangement joins TRBV7-8 to TRBJ1-1; D gene ambiguous. The CDR3 contains 12 residues. Germline CDR1 SGHVS, CDR2 FQNEAQ. The germline V and J ends were trimmed by 5 bases and 7 bases, with 11 bases remaining between them. CDR3 sequence reads: CASSPRGVEAFF. The DNA for the CDR3 is TGTGCCAGCAGCCCCAGAGGTGTTGAAGCTTTCTTT.

The CDR3 region has the DNA TGCGCCAGCAGCTGGGACAGGGAAGGCTACACCTTC. As protein: CASSWDREGYTF. This chain uses TRBV5-1 with TRBJ1-2, with TRBD1 matching over 9 bases. The CDR3 runs to 12 residues. J was trimmed by 8 bases and V by 3 bases; bases with no gene match: 2. In germline, CDR1 is SGHRS, CDR2 YFSETQ.

The V and J genes are TRBV2 and TRBJ1-6, with D maybe TRBD1 (6 bases). V lost 1 base and J lost 0, with 16 bases in between. Germline CDR1 reads SNHLY; CDR2 reads FYNNEI. CDR3 length equals 19 residues. CDR3 residues: CASSEVVSADSSYNSPLHF. CDR3 in DNA: TGTGCCAGCAGTGAAGTGGTTTCCGCGGACAGCTCCTATAATTCACCCCTCCACTTT.